The entry that follows covers one T cell receptor (beta chain) sequence. Libraries were prepared by immunoSEQ multiplex PCR; TCRdb keeps only in-frame clonotypes and omits some of them. Counted here are 15,000 to 20,000 clones, nearly 75% occurring once; the ten biggest clones make up over 25%. This sample is part of a study of OX40 agonist ivuxolimab in advanced cancers. This CDR3 comprises 14 residues. Germline V gives CDR1 PRHDT, CDR2 FYEKMQ (reference sequence). V gave up 4 bases and J gave up 0 bases, with 9 bases separating them. The chain links TRBV13 to TRBJ1-1; no clear D gene. The TCR originated in an adult with an advanced solid tumor such as melanoma, head and neck, liver or kidney cancer. Sequencing used CD4+ or CD8+ T cells sorted from blood, obtained in a trial of the OX40 agonist ivuxolimab. In DNA, the CDR3 is TGTGCCAGCAGCTCGCCGGAGATGAACACTGAAGCTTTCTTT. Its translation: CASSSPEMNTEAFF.